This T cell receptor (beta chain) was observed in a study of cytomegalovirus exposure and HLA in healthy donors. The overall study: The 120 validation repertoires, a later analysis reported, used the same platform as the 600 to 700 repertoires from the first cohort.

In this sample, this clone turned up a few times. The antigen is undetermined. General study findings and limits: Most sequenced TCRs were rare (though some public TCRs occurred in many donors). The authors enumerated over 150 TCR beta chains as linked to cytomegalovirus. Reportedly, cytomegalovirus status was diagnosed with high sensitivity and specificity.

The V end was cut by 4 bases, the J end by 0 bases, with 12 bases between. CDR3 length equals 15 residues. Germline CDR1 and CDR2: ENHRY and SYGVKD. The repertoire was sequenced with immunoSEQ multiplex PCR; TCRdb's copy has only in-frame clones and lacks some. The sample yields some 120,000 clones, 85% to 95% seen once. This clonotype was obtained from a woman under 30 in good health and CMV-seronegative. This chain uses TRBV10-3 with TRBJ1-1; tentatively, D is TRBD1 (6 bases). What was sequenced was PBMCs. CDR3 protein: CAISGGAGVNTEAFF. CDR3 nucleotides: TGTGCCATCAGTGGAGGGGCAGGGGTGAACACTGAAGCTTTCTTT.